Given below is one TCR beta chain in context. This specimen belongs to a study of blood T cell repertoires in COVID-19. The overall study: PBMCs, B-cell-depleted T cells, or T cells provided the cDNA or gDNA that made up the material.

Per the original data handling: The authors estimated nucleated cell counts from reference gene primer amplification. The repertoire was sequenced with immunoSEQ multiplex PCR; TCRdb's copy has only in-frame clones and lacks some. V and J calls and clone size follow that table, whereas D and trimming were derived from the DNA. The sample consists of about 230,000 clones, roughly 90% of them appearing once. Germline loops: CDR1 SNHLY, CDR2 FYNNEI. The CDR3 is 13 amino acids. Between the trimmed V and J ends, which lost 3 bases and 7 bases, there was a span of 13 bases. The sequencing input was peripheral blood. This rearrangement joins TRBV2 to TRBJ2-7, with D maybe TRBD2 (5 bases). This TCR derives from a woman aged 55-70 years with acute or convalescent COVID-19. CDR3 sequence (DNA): TGTGCCAGCAGTGAGAGCGGCACCGGGGAGCAGTACTTC. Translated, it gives CASSESGTGEQYF.